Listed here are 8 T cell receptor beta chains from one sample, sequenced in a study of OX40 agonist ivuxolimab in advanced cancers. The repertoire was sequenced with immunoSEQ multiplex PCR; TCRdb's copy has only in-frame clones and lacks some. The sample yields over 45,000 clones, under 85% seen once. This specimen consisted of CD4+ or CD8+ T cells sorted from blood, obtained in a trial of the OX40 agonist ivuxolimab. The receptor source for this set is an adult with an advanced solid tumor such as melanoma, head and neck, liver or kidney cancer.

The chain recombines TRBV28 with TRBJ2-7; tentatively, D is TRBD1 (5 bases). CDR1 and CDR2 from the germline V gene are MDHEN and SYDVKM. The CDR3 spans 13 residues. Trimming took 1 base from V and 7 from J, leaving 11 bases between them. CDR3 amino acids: CASSLSYRNEQYF. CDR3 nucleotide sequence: TGTGCCAGCAGTTTATCGTACAGGAATGAGCAGTACTTC.

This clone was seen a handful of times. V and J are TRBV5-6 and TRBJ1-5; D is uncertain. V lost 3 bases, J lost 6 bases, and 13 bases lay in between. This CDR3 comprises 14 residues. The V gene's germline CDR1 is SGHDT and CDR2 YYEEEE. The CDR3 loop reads CASSSSRLRQPQHF. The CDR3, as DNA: TGTGCCAGCAGCTCTAGCAGGCTGCGTCAGCCCCAGCATTTT.

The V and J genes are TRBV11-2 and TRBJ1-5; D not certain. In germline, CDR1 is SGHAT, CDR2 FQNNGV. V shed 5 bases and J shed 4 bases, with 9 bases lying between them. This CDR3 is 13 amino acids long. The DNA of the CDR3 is TGTGCCAGCAGCGGAGGGCCTAATCAGCCCCAGCATTTT. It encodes CASSGGPNQPQHF.

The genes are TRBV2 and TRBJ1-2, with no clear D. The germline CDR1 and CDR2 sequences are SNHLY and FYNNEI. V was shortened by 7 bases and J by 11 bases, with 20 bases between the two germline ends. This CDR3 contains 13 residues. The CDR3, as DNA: TGTGCCAGCATACGCGACGGTAGGATGGGATACACCTTC. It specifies CASIRDGRMGYTF.

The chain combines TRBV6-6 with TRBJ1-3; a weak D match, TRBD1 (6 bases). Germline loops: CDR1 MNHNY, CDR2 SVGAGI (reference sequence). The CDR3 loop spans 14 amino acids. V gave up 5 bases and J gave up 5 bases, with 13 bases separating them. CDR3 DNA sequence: TGTGCCAGCAGTCAAACACAGGGAAGAAACACCATATATTTT. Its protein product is CASSQTQGRNTIYF.

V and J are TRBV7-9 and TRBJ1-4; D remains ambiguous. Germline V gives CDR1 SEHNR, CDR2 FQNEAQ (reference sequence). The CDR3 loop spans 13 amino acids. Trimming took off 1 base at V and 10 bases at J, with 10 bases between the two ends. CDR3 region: CASSLGGVGKLFF. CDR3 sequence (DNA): TGTGCCAGCAGCTTAGGGGGAGTGGGAAAACTGTTTTTT.

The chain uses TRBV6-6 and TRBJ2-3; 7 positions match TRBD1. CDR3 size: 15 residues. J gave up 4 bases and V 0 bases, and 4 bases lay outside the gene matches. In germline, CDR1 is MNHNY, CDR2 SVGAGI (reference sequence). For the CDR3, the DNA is TGTGCCAGCAGTTACTCGAGGCAGGGGGCAGATACGCAGTATTTT. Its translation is CASSYSRQGADTQYF.

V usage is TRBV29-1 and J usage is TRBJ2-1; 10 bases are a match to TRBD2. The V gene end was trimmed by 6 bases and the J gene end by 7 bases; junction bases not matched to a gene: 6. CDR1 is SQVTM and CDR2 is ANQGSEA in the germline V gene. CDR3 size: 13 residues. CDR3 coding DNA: TGCAGCGTCCTAGCGGGGGACTGGAATGAGCAGTTCTTC. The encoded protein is CSVLAGDWNEQFF.